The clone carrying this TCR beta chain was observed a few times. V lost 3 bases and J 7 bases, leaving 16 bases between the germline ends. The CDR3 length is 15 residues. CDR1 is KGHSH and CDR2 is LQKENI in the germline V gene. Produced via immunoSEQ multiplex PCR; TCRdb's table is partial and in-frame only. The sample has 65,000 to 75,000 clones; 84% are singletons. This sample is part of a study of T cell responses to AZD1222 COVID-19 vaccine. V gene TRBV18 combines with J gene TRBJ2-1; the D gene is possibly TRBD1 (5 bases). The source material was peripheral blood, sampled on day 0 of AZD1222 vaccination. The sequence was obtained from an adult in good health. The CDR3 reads CASSPRTTGQNEQFF. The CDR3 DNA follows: TGTGCCAGCTCACCCCGGACCACAGGCCAGAATGAGCAGTTCTTC.